A single sample gave rise to the 7 T cell receptor beta chains below, sequenced in a study of shared clonotypes between healthy human individuals. Sequenced by immunoSEQ multiplex PCR; TCRdb stores in-frame clones only, minus some. The sample includes 730,000 or so clones, more than 70% seen only once; the top ten take about 1.8%. The sequenced sample was memory CD4+ T cells sorted from blood. Subset defined: CD45RA-negative fraction. Receptors were obtained from a woman in her 30s in good health.

The chain joins TRBV4-1 to TRBJ1-2; D may be TRBD1 (6 bases). Germline loops: CDR1 MGHRA, CDR2 YSYEKL. V was shortened by 1 base and J by 2 bases, with 14 bases between the two germline ends. This CDR3 is 16 amino acids long. CDR3: CASSQGGRGQNYGYTF. The CDR3 nucleotides read TGCGCCAGCAGCCAAGGAGGTCGCGGACAGAACTATGGCTACACCTTC.

The genes are TRBV4-2 and TRBJ2-3, with 7 bases lining up with TRBD2. This CDR3 has 18 residues. V gave up 2 bases and J gave up 0 bases; unmatched junction bases: 11. Looked up from germline, CDR1 is LGHNA and CDR2 is YNFKEQ. CDR3 loop: CASSQTPRGGPSTDTQYF. CDR3 in DNA: TGTGCCAGCAGCCAAACCCCTCGGGGAGGGCCGAGCACAGATACGCAGTATTTT.

This clone was observed a single time. The CDR3 nucleotides read TGTGCCAGCAGTGAATCCCAGACCCAAGAGACCCAGTACTTC. Translation gives CASSESQTQETQYF. This chain uses TRBV6-1 with TRBJ2-5; D unresolved. This CDR3 is built from 14 residues. Trimming removed 2 bases at V and 1 base at J, with 8 bases between. Germline values: CDR1 MNHNS, CDR2 SASEGT.

The chain joins TRBV7-9 to TRBJ2-5, with 8 bases that match TRBD1. Germline V lookup: CDR1 SEHNR, CDR2 FQNEAQ (reference sequence). V was pared by 5 bases and J by 4 bases, with 9 bases of the junction left unmatched. The CDR3 has 15 amino acids. The CDR3 DNA follows: TGTGCCAGCAGCCCCGGACAGGGATCCACAGAGACCCAGTACTTC. This encodes CASSPGQGSTETQYF.

V gene TRBV28 combines with J gene TRBJ2-7, with D tentatively TRBD1 (5 bases). The CDR3 spans 14 residues. From germline, CDR1 is MDHEN and CDR2 SYDVKM. V was pared by 5 bases and J by 3 bases, with 14 bases between. The DNA for the CDR3 is TGTGCCAGCAGTCCTCCGGACACATACTACGAGCAGTACTTC. Translation: CASSPPDTYYEQYF.

The gene calls are TRBV7-7 and TRBJ2-2; D may be TRBD1 (6 bases). Germline CDR1 is SSHAT and CDR2 is FNYEAQ (reference sequence). The CDR3 has 15 residues. The ends were cut back, 0 bases at V and 7 bases at J, with 12 bases in the middle. CDR3 sequence (DNA): TGTGCCAGCAGCTTAGCCGCTACCAGGGGCGGGGAGCTGTTTTTT. The encoded protein is CASSLAATRGGELFF.

The chain joins TRBV28 to TRBJ2-7; 7 nucleotides align to TRBD1. Germline V lookup: CDR1 MDHEN, CDR2 SYDVKM. The CDR3 is 15 residues long. V gave up 5 bases and J gave up 5 bases; unmatched junction bases: 12. This chain's CDR3 is CASSPGSTGRDEQYF. CDR3 sequence (DNA): TGTGCCAGCAGTCCCGGATCGACAGGGCGCGACGAGCAGTACTTC.